Listed here are 2 T cell receptor beta chains from one sample, sequenced in a study of CD8+ T cells in alopecia areata. It was cDNA, reverse transcribed from extracted RNA, that served as the sequencing template. Sequencing was performed with immunoSEQ multiplex PCR; in TCRdb, only in-frame clones are kept and a portion is missing. The table records approximately 280,000 clones, nearly 60% of them present only once. The treatment is: oral pan-JAK inhibitor, 5-10 mg twice daily. The sample in question was CD4+ T cells sorted from blood, obtained at week 24, from a patient treated with tofacitinib. The receptors stem from a human donor with alopecia areata.

This chain links TRBV30 with TRBJ1-2; 10 bases align to TRBD1. The germline gives CDR1 GTSNPN, CDR2 SVGIG (reference sequence). This CDR3 comprises 13 residues. With 4 bases clipped from V and 3 bases from J, the junction kept 2 bases outside the gene matches. DNA for the CDR3: TGTGCCTGGAATGGACAGGGGGACTATGGCTACACCTTC. It is translated as CAWNGQGDYGYTF.

The CDR3 protein is CASRPGAAARPQHF. DNA of the CDR3: TGTGCCAGCAGGCCGGGGGCAGCAGCGCGGCCCCAGCATTTT. The J gene is TRBJ1-5, the V gene TRBV27, with D perhaps TRBD1 (6 bases). V was cut by 6 bases and J by 9 bases, with 18 bases left in between. The germline V gene has CDR1 MNHEY and CDR2 SMNVEV (reference sequence). This CDR3 region has 14 residues.